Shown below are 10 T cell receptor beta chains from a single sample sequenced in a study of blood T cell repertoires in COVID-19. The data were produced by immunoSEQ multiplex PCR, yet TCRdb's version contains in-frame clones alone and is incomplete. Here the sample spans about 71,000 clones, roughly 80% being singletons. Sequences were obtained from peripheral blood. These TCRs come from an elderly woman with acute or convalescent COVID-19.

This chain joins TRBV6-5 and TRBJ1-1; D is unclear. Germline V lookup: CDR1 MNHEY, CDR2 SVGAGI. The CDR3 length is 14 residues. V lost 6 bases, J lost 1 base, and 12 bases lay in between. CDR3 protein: CASSQTPGNTEAFF. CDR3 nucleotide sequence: TGTGCCAGCAGCCAGACCCCGGGGAACACTGAAGCTTTCTTT.

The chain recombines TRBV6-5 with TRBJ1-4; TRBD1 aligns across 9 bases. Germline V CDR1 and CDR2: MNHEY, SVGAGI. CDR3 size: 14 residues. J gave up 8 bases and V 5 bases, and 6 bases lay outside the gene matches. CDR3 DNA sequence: TGTGCCAGCAGTAATTGGGACAGGGACGAAAAACTGTTTTTT. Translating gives CASSNWDRDEKLFF.

CDR3 region: CASSPGQGHTDTQYF. Written as DNA, the CDR3 is TGTGCCAGCAGCCCGGGACAGGGGCATACAGATACGCAGTATTTT. The chain recombines TRBV11-3 with TRBJ2-3, with 10 bases that match TRBD1. J lost 3 bases, V lost 5 bases, and 5 bases had no gene match. The germline CDR1 and CDR2 sequences are SGHNT and YENEEA. The CDR3 is 15 residues long.

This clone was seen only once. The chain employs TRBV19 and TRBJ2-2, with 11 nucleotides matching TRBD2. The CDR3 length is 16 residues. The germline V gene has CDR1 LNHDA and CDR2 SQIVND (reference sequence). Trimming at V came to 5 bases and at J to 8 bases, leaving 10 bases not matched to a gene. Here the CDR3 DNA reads TGTGCCAGTAGTGATAGCGGGAGGGCCCTCCCAGGGGAGCTGTTTTTT. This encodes CASSDSGRALPGELFF.

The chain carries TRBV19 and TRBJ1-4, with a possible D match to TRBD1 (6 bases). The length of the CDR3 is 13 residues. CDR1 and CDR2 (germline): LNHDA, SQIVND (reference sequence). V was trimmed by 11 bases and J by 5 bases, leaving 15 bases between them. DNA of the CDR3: TGTGCCGTAAGACAGGCTGAGAATGAAAAACTGTTTTTT. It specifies CAVRQAENEKLFF.

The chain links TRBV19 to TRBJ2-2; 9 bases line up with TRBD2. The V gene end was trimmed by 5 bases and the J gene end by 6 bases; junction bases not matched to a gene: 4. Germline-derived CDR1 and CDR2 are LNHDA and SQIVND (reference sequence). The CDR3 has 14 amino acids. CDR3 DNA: TGTGCCAGTAGTCTACAGCGGGGGGCCGGGGAGCTGTTTTTT. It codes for CASSLQRGAGELFF.

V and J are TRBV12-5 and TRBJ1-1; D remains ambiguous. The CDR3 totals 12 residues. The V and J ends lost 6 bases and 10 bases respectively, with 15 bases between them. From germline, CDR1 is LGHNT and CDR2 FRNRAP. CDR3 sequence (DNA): TGTGCTAGTGGCGTGGATGCCGGCGGAGCTTTCTTT. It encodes CASGVDAGGAFF. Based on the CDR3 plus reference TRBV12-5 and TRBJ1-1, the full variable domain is DARVTQTPRHKVTEMGQEVTMRCQPILGHNTVFWYRQTMMQGLELLAYFRNRAPLDDSGMPKDRFSAEMPDATLATLKIQPSEPRDSAVYFCASGVDAGGAFFGQGTRLTVV.

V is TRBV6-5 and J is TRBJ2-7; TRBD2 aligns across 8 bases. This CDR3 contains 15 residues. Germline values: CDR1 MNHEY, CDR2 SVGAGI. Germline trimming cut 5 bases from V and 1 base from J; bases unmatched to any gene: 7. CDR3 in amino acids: CASSPGGIVSYEQYF. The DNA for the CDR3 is TGTGCCAGCAGTCCGGGGGGGATTGTGTCCTACGAGCAGTACTTC.

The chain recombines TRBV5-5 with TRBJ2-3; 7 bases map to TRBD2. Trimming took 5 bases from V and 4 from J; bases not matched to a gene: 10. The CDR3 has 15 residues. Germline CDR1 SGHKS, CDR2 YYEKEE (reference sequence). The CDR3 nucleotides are TGTGCCAGCAGATTAGCGGGCAGTCGTCCAGATACGCAGTATTTT. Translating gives CASRLAGSRPDTQYF.

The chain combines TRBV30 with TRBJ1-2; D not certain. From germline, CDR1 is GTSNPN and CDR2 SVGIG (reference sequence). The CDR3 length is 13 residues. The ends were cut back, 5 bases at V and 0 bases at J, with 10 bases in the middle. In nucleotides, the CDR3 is TGTGCCTGGGCCAACTTCCCTAACTATGGCTACACCTTC. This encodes CAWANFPNYGYTF. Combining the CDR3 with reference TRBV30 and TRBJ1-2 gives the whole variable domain SQTIHQWPATLVQPVGSPLSLECTVEGTSNPNLYWYRQAAGRGLQLLFYSVGIGQISSEVPQNLSASRPQDRQFILSSKKLLLSDSGFYLCAWANFPNYGYTFGSGTRLTVV.